These T cell receptor beta chains were read from a single sample in a study of control samples from healthy donors and cancer patients. Clones were read by immunoSEQ multiplex PCR, and TCRdb kept only the in-frame ones, dropping some. The sample holds some 89,000 clones, approximately 87% seen once. Sequenced sample: blood. The origin of the receptors is a woman between 35 and 50 years old in good health. Each CDR3 is given with its conserved first and last residue. Each record gives: V gene, clone size, J gene, D gene, CDR3 DNA, CDR3 protein. A D gene is named only where the DNA matches it firmly. Some rows have no size entry. The others give once, few or many, or a class for an expanded clone.

V gene: TRBV7-6
clone size: -
J gene: TRBJ1-1
D gene: -
CDR3 DNA: TGTGCCAGCATTGGGGGAATGAACACTGAAGCTTTCTTT
CDR3 protein: CASIGGMNTEAFF

V gene: TRBV2
clone size: -
J gene: TRBJ2-7
D gene: -
CDR3 DNA: TGTGCCAGCAGTGTCGAGGACAGTGCCCACGAGCAGTACTTC
CDR3 protein: CASSVEDSAHEQYF

V gene: TRBV9
clone size: -
J gene: TRBJ2-6
D gene: -
CDR3 DNA: TGTGCCAGCAGCGTAACACGAGGGGCCAACGTCCTGACTTTC
CDR3 protein: CASSVTRGANVLTF

V gene: TRBV18
clone size: -
J gene: TRBJ1-5
D gene: TRBD1
CDR3 DNA: TGTGCCAGCTCACCTCCGGGACAGTATCAGCCCCAGCATTTT
CDR3 protein: CASSPPGQYQPQHF

V gene: TRBV7-2
clone size: -
J gene: TRBJ1-4
D gene: -
CDR3 DNA: TGTGCCAGCAGCTTAGACGACGTGGGGTCACTGTTTTTT
CDR3 protein: CASSLDDVGSLFF

V gene: TRBV18
clone size: -
J gene: TRBJ1-1
D gene: -
CDR3 DNA: TGTGCCAGCTCACCATCCCAGATGGGAGCTTTCTTT
CDR3 protein: CASSPSQMGAFF

V gene: TRBV2
clone size: -
J gene: TRBJ2-1
D gene: -
CDR3 DNA: TGTGCCAGCTCGCGCGGCAGCCTACTAAACTCCTACAATGAGCAGTTCTTC
CDR3 protein: CASSRGSLLNSYNEQFF

V gene: TRBV9
clone size: -
J gene: TRBJ2-7
D gene: -
CDR3 DNA: TGTGCCAGCAGCGTAGACGAGGGGACATCCTACGAGCAGTACTTC
CDR3 protein: CASSVDEGTSYEQYF

V gene: TRBV2
clone size: -
J gene: TRBJ1-1
D gene: -
CDR3 DNA: TGTGCCAGCAGTGAAGCGCTTTTCGCAGGGGTGAACACTGAAGCTTTCTTT
CDR3 protein: CASSEALFAGVNTEAFF

V gene: TRBV18
clone size: -
J gene: TRBJ2-2
D gene: TRBD1
CDR3 DNA: TGTGCCAGCTCACCGGGGACAGGCCCGTTCACCGGGGAGCTGTTTTTT
CDR3 protein: CASSPGTGPFTGELFF

V gene: TRBV6-2/TRBV6-3
clone size: -
J gene: TRBJ2-3
D gene: -
CDR3 DNA: TGTGCCAGCAGTCCCCGTAACACAGATACGCAGTATTTT
CDR3 protein: CASSPRNTDTQYF

V gene: TRBV6-5
clone size: -
J gene: TRBJ2-2
D gene: -
CDR3 DNA: TGTGCCAGCACAATGACTGGGGGACGAACCGGGGAGCTGTTTTTT
CDR3 protein: CASTMTGGRTGELFF

V gene: TRBV6-6
clone size: -
J gene: TRBJ1-2
D gene: TRBD1
CDR3 DNA: TGTGCCAGCGAGGAGGGGACAGGGGCGGGCTACACCTTC
CDR3 protein: CASEEGTGAGYTF

V gene: TRBV7-2
clone size: -
J gene: TRBJ1-4
D gene: -
CDR3 DNA: TGTGCCAGCAGCTTGGAGGCTAATGAAAAACTGTTTTTT
CDR3 protein: CASSLEANEKLFF

V gene: TRBV2
clone size: -
J gene: TRBJ1-3
D gene: -
CDR3 DNA: TGTGCCAGCAGTGAACGGCCGTTCTCTGGAAACACCATATATTTT
CDR3 protein: CASSERPFSGNTIYF

V gene: TRBV7-2
clone size: -
J gene: TRBJ2-7
D gene: -
CDR3 DNA: TGTGCCAGCAGCTTAGCAAAAACCTACGAGCAGTACTTC
CDR3 protein: CASSLAKTYEQYF

V gene: TRBV5-5
clone size: few
J gene: TRBJ1-1
D gene: TRBD1
CDR3 DNA: TGTGCCAGCACGCACAGCTTGGTAGGGGGCCGGACTGAAGCTTTCTTT
CDR3 protein: CASTHSLVGGRTEAFF

V gene: TRBV6-6
clone size: -
J gene: TRBJ2-4
D gene: TRBD1
CDR3 DNA: TGTGCCAGCAGTTCGGACGGGACAGGGGTTTTGAACATTCAGTACTTC
CDR3 protein: CASSSDGTGVLNIQYF

V gene: TRBV4-1
clone size: -
J gene: TRBJ2-3
D gene: -
CDR3 DNA: TGCGCCAGCAGCCACACCCCCAGGGCACTAGGAAATACAGATACGCAGTATTTT
CDR3 protein: CASSHTPRALGNTDTQYF

V gene: TRBV12-3/TRBV12-4
clone size: once
J gene: TRBJ2-3
D gene: -
CDR3 DNA: TGTGCCAGCAGTCCCCCATGGGGGTCGCAGTATTTT
CDR3 protein: CASSPPWGSQYF

V gene: TRBV21-1
clone size: -
J gene: TRBJ1-2
D gene: -
CDR3 DNA: TGTGCCAGCAGCAGCCCCGGGGGCTTTGACTATGGCTACACCTTC
CDR3 protein: CASSSPGGFDYGYTF

V gene: TRBV24-1
clone size: -
J gene: TRBJ2-5
D gene: TRBD1
CDR3 DNA: TGTGCCACCAGGGGGACAGGGCAAGAGACCCAGTACTTC
CDR3 protein: CATRGTGQETQYF

V gene: TRBV5-1
clone size: -
J gene: TRBJ2-7
D gene: -
CDR3 DNA: TGCGCCAGCAGCACTGACAGCGCCTACGAGCAGTACTTC
CDR3 protein: CASSTDSAYEQYF

V gene: TRBV27
clone size: -
J gene: TRBJ1-2
D gene: -
CDR3 DNA: TGTGCCAGCAGTTCAAATAACTATGGCTACACCTTC
CDR3 protein: CASSSNNYGYTF

V gene: TRBV5-6
clone size: -
J gene: TRBJ2-5
D gene: TRBD2
CDR3 DNA: TGTGCCAGCAGCGCGCTAGCGGGGGGGCGTCGGGAGACCCAGTACTTC
CDR3 protein: CASSALAGGRRETQYF

V gene: TRBV15
clone size: -
J gene: TRBJ2-3
D gene: TRBD2
CDR3 DNA: TGTGCCACCAGCAGGTCAGGCGGGGGAGGTGCAGATACGCAGTATTTT
CDR3 protein: CATSRSGGGGADTQYF

V gene: TRBV7-7
clone size: -
J gene: TRBJ2-3
D gene: -
CDR3 DNA: TGTGCCAGCAGCTTAGGGGGAACTAGCACAGATACGCAGTATTTT
CDR3 protein: CASSLGGTSTDTQYF

V gene: TRBV6-5
clone size: -
J gene: TRBJ2-3
D gene: TRBD2
CDR3 DNA: TGTGCTTTTACTAGCGGGGGGGCAGGGGATACGCAGTATTTT
CDR3 protein: CAFTSGGAGDTQYF

V gene: TRBV24-1
clone size: -
J gene: TRBJ1-4
D gene: TRBD1
CDR3 DNA: TGTGCCACCGGGACAGGTGATGAAAAACTGTTTTTT
CDR3 protein: CATGTGDEKLFF

V gene: TRBV30
clone size: -
J gene: TRBJ1-3
D gene: -
CDR3 DNA: TGTGCCTGGAGTGTACAAGGGGCTGGAAACACCATATATTTT
CDR3 protein: CAWSVQGAGNTIYF

V gene: TRBV5-4
clone size: -
J gene: TRBJ1-6
D gene: -
CDR3 DNA: TGTGCCAGCAGCTCGGAGGATAATTCACCCCTCCACTTT
CDR3 protein: CASSSEDNSPLHF

V gene: TRBV10-3
clone size: -
J gene: TRBJ1-1
D gene: -
CDR3 DNA: TGTGCCATCAGTGAGCGGGGGTCGGGGAGCGCGGAGGGGAACACTGAAGCTTTCTTT
CDR3 protein: CAISERGSGSAEGNTEAFF

V gene: TRBV3-1/TRBV3-2
clone size: once
J gene: TRBJ1-2
D gene: -
CDR3 DNA: TGTGCCAGCAGCCAAGATGGTGGGATGGCCCATGGCTACACCTTC
CDR3 protein: CASSQDGGMAHGYTF